Ten or more counts support the clone carrying this T cell receptor beta chain. The V end lost 8 bases, the J end lost 4 bases, and 20 bases lay between the germline ends. The length of the CDR3 is 15 residues. Germline V lookup: CDR1 SGHRS, CDR2 YFSETQ. The data were obtained in a study of T-cell reconstitution after alpha-beta-depleted transplantation in children. Unique molecular identifiers were used in preparing the TCRbeta library. TCRdb independently ran MiXCR on the PCR reads; one entry per CDR3 protein. The sample lists about 78,000 distinct CDR3 sequences, roughly an eighth seen once, with 25% to 30% in the top ten.

This specimen consisted of PBMCs, mostly from graft donor cells, obtained 180 days after TCRalphabeta/CD19-depleted stem cell transplant. The TCR sequence derives from a male patient aged 2 to 10 who had a stem cell transplant for acute lymphoblastic leukemia, so the T cells may come from the graft donor. The gene calls are TRBV5-1 and TRBJ2-3, with D possibly matching TRBD1 (5 bases). CDR3 coding DNA: TGCGCCAGTGCACCGCAGGGAATCATGGCAGATACGCAGTATTTT. Translation gives CASAPQGIMADTQYF.